Listed below are T cell receptor beta chains from one sample, sequenced in a study of T cells in Graves' hyperthyroidism and ophthalmopathy. TCRdb ran MiXCR on the multiplex PCR reads and lists one entry per CDR3 protein. The sample lists more than 500,000 distinct CDR3 sequences, around 46% occurring once. Sequences were obtained from peripheral blood or thyroid tissue (not recorded which). Every receptor here comes from an adult woman with Graves' disease, either hyperthyroidism or ophthalmopathy (not recorded which). Each CDR3 is given without its conserved first and last residue. Each record gives: V gene, J gene, CDR3 protein.

TRBV11-2,TRBJ1-2,ASRLTGTGVDGYT
TRBV2,TRBJ2-7,ASSERSGNLFEQY
TRBV20-1,TRBJ1-1,SAILAGHGWKAF
TRBV25-1,TRBJ1-1,ASSDYRGATEAF
TRBV5-6,TRBJ1-2,ASSPGILLYGYT
TRBV29-1,TRBJ1-2,SVKRAEGYGYT
TRBV3-1,TRBJ2-7,ASSLAGAAQY
TRBV15,TRBJ2-5,ATSRRAERGETQY
TRBV12-3/TRBV12-4,TRBJ1-5,ASSFNGDQPQH
TRBV10-3,TRBJ1-4,AIQGQPNEKLF
TRBV7-9,TRBJ2-2,ASSLLRGTGELF
TRBV7-6,TRBJ1-1,ASSYYGGQNTEAF
TRBV9,TRBJ1-6,ASSVAPNSPLH
TRBV3-1,TRBJ1-5,ASSPMTGGGHPQH
TRBV6-2/TRBV6-3,TRBJ1-5,ASSYGGPWAQH
TRBV15,TRBJ1-5,ASFGAVGNQPQH
TRBV25-1,TRBJ1-2,ASSGGGNGYT
TRBV24-1,TRBJ2-2,ATATGGDREAGGELF
TRBV7-9,TRBJ2-3,ASSFRQGDTQY
TRBV15,TRBJ1-5,ATGKQGSTWPQH
TRBV10-3,TRBJ2-7,AISESITAEQY
TRBV9,TRBJ1-6,ASSVGGGRGSPLH
TRBV29-1,TRBJ1-2,SVERGQGRDGYT
TRBV2,TRBJ2-5,ATQDGFQETQY
TRBV28,TRBJ1-2,ASSLGENGYT
TRBV5-6,TRBJ1-1,ASSLQGRLNTEAF
TRBV2,TRBJ2-5,ASSPGLWETQY
TRBV5-8,TRBJ1-1,ASSPDRGNTDTEAF
TRBV5-1,TRBJ1-3,ASSFGGTNTIY
TRBV24-1,TRBJ2-2,ATSRTTGELF
TRBV9,TRBJ2-6,ASSISALSGANVLT
TRBV7-9,TRBJ2-7,ASRPVARGRDSYEQY
TRBV7-9,TRBJ1-1,ASTSGITEAF
TRBV10-3,TRBJ2-7,AIRTTSGSYEQY
TRBV7-2,TRBJ2-5,AGSLGRGETQY
TRBV10-3,TRBJ2-7,AISPGGYEQY
TRBV20-1,TRBJ1-5,SAISTGIQPQH
TRBV20-1,TRBJ2-7,SAPKGLAGTGDPFEQY
TRBV10-2,TRBJ2-7,ASSAYSGTSHEQY
TRBV7-9,TRBJ2-4,ASSSAGDQY
TRBV2,TRBJ2-7,ASRLTGPQSEQY
TRBV20-1,TRBJ1-1,SAPGQGLGTEAF
TRBV9,TRBJ1-2,ASSGQGAGYT
TRBV15,TRBJ2-7,ATSRETGLYEQY
TRBV7-2,TRBJ1-2,ASSLVQGGWYGYT
TRBV5-1,TRBJ2-1,ASSRYPGARNEQF
TRBV7-9,TRBJ1-4,ASSPDSRSYEKLF
TRBV20-1,TRBJ2-5,SAPGPRTGLQETQY
TRBV7-3,TRBJ2-5,ASRTGIAATQETQY
TRBV10-3,TRBJ1-6,ATGGISYNSPLH
TRBV20-1,TRBJ2-7,RGGSGTGGSEQY
TRBV29-1,TRBJ2-2,SGRLAGVNTGELF
TRBV5-1,TRBJ1-2,ASSLERQGRGGYT
TRBV20-1,TRBJ1-3,SARRGGPGNTIY
TRBV7-3,TRBJ2-6,ASSLNGGAGANVLT